This entry lists 22 T cell receptor beta chains sequenced from one sample in a study of blood T cell repertoires in COVID-19. The data were produced by immunoSEQ multiplex PCR, yet TCRdb's version contains in-frame clones alone and is incomplete. Among over 200,000 clones, approximately 90% were seen once, and the ten largest hold roughly 12%. The material sequenced was peripheral blood. The receptors come from a woman in her late teens or twenties who had recovered from COVID-19.

The V gene is TRBV6-5, the J gene TRBJ1-1; 10 positions agree with TRBD1. The trim removed 6 bases at V and 7 bases at J, leaving 2 bases unmatched. The CDR3 is 12 residues long. Germline V gene data show CDR1 as MNHEY and CDR2 as SVGAGI. The CDR3 nucleotides are TGTGCCAGCAGGGACAGGGGGTTTGAAGCTTTCTTT. Its protein product is CASRDRGFEAFF.

The chain joins TRBV19 to TRBJ2-7; maybe TRBD2 (5 bases). The CDR3 loop spans 15 amino acids. Trimming cost V 5 bases and J 0 bases, with 14 bases left between them. From germline, CDR1 is LNHDA and CDR2 SQIVND (reference sequence). The CDR3: CASSLSGLSSYEQYF. As DNA, the CDR3 is TGTGCCAGTAGTCTTTCGGGGTTGAGCTCCTACGAGCAGTACTTC.

This rearrangement joins TRBV27 to TRBJ2-3; 7 positions agree with TRBD2. J lost 1 base, V lost 2 bases, and 9 bases had no gene match. There are 17 residues in the CDR3. The germline V gene encodes CDR1 MNHEY and CDR2 SMNVEV (reference sequence). CDR3 bases: TGTGCCAGCAGTTTACACGGGACTACCTTTCGCACAGATACGCAGTATTTT. The encoded protein is CASSLHGTTFRTDTQYF.

The chain carries TRBV9 and TRBJ1-1; D remains ambiguous. CDR3 length: 13 residues. Germline V gene sequence: CDR1 SGDLS, CDR2 YYNGEE. V lost 4 bases and J 3 bases, leaving 10 bases between the germline ends. The CDR3 coding sequence is TGTGCCAGCAGCCCCCGGTTTGACACTGAAGCTTTCTTT. It yields the protein CASSPRFDTEAFF.

This chain connects TRBV5-1 to TRBJ2-1, with 7 nucleotides matching TRBD1. Germline V gene data show CDR1 as SGHRS and CDR2 as YFSETQ. The CDR3 runs 17 residues. V was clipped by 0 bases and J by 3 bases; unmatched bases: 9. The CDR3 region has the DNA TGCGCCAGCAGCTTGGCCTTAGACAGGGCGATCTACAATGAGCAGTTCTTC. This translates into CASSLALDRAIYNEQFF.

The chain couples TRBV11-1 to TRBJ1-1; D is ambiguous. The germline V and J ends were trimmed by 2 bases and 4 bases, with 8 bases remaining between them. Per the germline V gene, CDR1 is SGHAT and CDR2 is FQDESV (reference sequence). The CDR3 extends over 13 amino acids. CDR3 protein: CASSLSAVTEAFF. The CDR3 region has the DNA TGTGCCAGCAGCTTAAGCGCAGTCACTGAAGCTTTCTTT.

The chain joins TRBV7-9 to TRBJ2-2; 7 nucleotides agree with TRBD1. The V and J ends lost 4 bases and 1 base, in that order; junction bases with no gene match: 3. The CDR3 runs 15 residues. Per germline, CDR1 SEHNR and CDR2 FQNEAQ (reference sequence). The CDR3 DNA reads TGTGCCAGCAGCTCACGGACAGGGAACACCGGGGAGCTGTTTTTT. Its protein product is CASSSRTGNTGELFF.

The J gene is TRBJ1-1, the V gene TRBV10-3; TRBD1 aligns across 7 bases. J gave up 5 bases and V 2 bases, and 2 bases lay outside the gene matches. The CDR3 spans 13 residues. Per the germline V gene, CDR1 is ENHRY and CDR2 is SYGVKD. CDR3 coding DNA: TGTGCCATCAGTGAGCAGGGACAGACTGAAGCTTTCTTT. Its protein is CAISEQGQTEAFF.

The chain has TRBV2 and TRBJ2-3, with 7 bases aligning to TRBD2. The germline V gene has CDR1 SNHLY and CDR2 FYNNEI. The CDR3 contains 19 residues. V trimming: 6 bases; J trimming: 3 bases; junction bases outside the gene matches: 21. CDR3 protein: CASSSPEESRESWTDTQYF. The CDR3 nucleotides read TGTGCCAGCAGCTCCCCGGAGGAGTCGCGGGAGTCTTGGACAGATACGCAGTATTTT.

This rearrangement joins TRBV7-9 to TRBJ2-7; D may be TRBD2 (6 bases). Germline V gene sequence: CDR1 SEHNR, CDR2 FQNEAQ (reference sequence). The CDR3 consists of 15 residues. Trimming removed 4 bases from V and 2 bases from J, with 15 bases in between. The CDR3 nucleotides are TGTGCCAGCAGCTCACCCAGCGGGCGGACCTACGAGCAGTACTTC. As protein: CASSSPSGRTYEQYF.

The chain has TRBV7-6 and TRBJ2-1, with a tentative D call TRBD2 (6 bases). This CDR3 has 13 residues. CDR1 SGHVS and CDR2 FNYEAQ come from the germline V gene. The V end was cut by 5 bases, the J end by 6 bases, with 11 bases between. Here the CDR3 DNA reads TGTGCCAGCAGCCGGACCGGGGGCAATGAGCAGTTCTTC. This sequence encodes CASSRTGGNEQFF.

This clone was recorded once. The genes are TRBV27 and TRBJ2-7; maybe TRBD1 (5 bases). V was trimmed by 5 bases and J by 0 bases, leaving 32 bases between them. In germline, CDR1 is MNHEY, CDR2 SMNVEV (reference sequence). There are 21 residues in the CDR3. The CDR3 loop is CASSRIPQGIESVAYSYEQYF. The CDR3 DNA reads TGTGCCAGCAGTCGCATACCCCAGGGAATCGAATCGGTAGCCTACTCCTACGAGCAGTACTTC.

The V call is TRBV6-6, the J call TRBJ2-4; 9 bases are shared with TRBD1. The CDR3 contains 16 residues. The V segment lost 6 bases and the J segment 4 bases; nucleotides outside the gene matches: 10. Germline V gene lookup returns CDR1 MNHNY and CDR2 SVGAGI (reference sequence). The CDR3 DNA sequence: TGTGCCAGCAGCTCTTCTCCGGGACAGGGAAAAAACATTCAGTACTTC. Protein product: CASSSSPGQGKNIQYF.

The J gene is TRBJ2-7, the V gene TRBV5-4, with TRBD2 matching over 7 bases. Germline-derived CDR1 and CDR2 are SGHNT and YYREEE (reference sequence). The CDR3 spans 15 residues. Germline trimming cut 3 bases from V and 0 bases from J; bases unmatched to any gene: 6. The CDR3 sequence is CASSSGGSPSYEQYF. The CDR3 DNA reads TGTGCCAGCAGCTCCGGGGGGAGTCCCTCCTACGAGCAGTACTTC.

The chain couples TRBV12-3 or TRBV12-4 to TRBJ1-5; D gene unclear. This CDR3 comprises 11 residues. V was clipped by 2 bases and J by 12 bases, with 8 bases between them. DNA of the CDR3: TGTGCCAGCAGTTTATCCCGTCTCCAGCATTTT. Amino acid sequence: CASSLSRLQHF.

To note about this clone: Distinct nucleotide sequences in the sample also encode this CDR3. The chain joins TRBV9 to TRBJ1-1; D possibly corresponds to TRBD1 (5 bases). From germline, CDR1 is SGDLS and CDR2 YYNGEE. The CDR3 loop spans 14 amino acids. V lost 2 bases and J 0 bases, leaving 8 bases between the germline ends. The CDR3 DNA reads TGTGCCAGCAGCGTCGGGGGGATGAACACTGAAGCTTTCTTT. Its protein product is CASSVGGMNTEAFF.

The V gene is TRBV5-1, the J gene TRBJ1-5; 7 positions agree with TRBD1. With V trimmed by 1 base and J by 3 bases, 4 bases remained unmatched. The CDR3 has 15 residues. Germline assignment: CDR1 SGHRS and CDR2 YFSETQ. This CDR3 is CASSLSGGYNQPQHF. Written as DNA, the CDR3 is TGCGCCAGCAGCTTGTCAGGGGGGTACAATCAGCCCCAGCATTTT.

This chain connects TRBV27 to TRBJ2-7; D uncertain. This CDR3 comprises 14 residues. Trimming took 0 bases from V and 2 from J, leaving 8 bases between them. From germline, CDR1 is MNHEY and CDR2 SMNVEV (reference sequence). The CDR3 loop is CASSLSGSPYEQYF. CDR3 coding DNA: TGTGCCAGCAGTTTATCGGGCAGTCCCTACGAGCAGTACTTC.

The chain couples TRBV5-4 to TRBJ2-7, with TRBD1 identical over 9 bases. Germline values: CDR1 SGHNT, CDR2 YYREEE (reference sequence). The trim removed 1 base at V and 3 bases at J, leaving 5 bases unmatched. The CDR3 contains 15 residues. DNA of the CDR3: TGTGCCAGCAGCTTGTCGACAGGGGGAGGCTACGAGCAGTACTTC. The encoded protein is CASSLSTGGGYEQYF.

This rearrangement joins TRBV12-3 or TRBV12-4 to TRBJ1-2, with D tentatively TRBD1 (5 bases). This CDR3 region has 13 residues. The V end was cut by 3 bases, the J end by 6 bases, with 11 bases between. The CDR3 sequence: CASSFGPGNGYTF. CDR3 sequence (DNA): TGTGCCAGCAGTTTTGGGCCAGGGAATGGCTACACCTTC.

The J gene is TRBJ1-4, the V gene TRBV4-2; 7 bases fit TRBD1. V shed 3 bases, J shed 5 bases, and the junction held 3 bases outside the gene matches. The V gene's germline CDR1 is LGHNA and CDR2 YNFKEQ. The CDR3 totals 14 residues. For the CDR3, the DNA is TGTGCCAGCAGCCAGAACAGGGGCAATGAAAAACTGTTTTTT. It encodes CASSQNRGNEKLFF.

The chain joins TRBV18 to TRBJ2-1; tentative D call: TRBD1 (5 bases). The germline V and J ends were trimmed by 3 bases and 4 bases, with 13 bases remaining between them. The CDR3 loop spans 15 amino acids. Germline values: CDR1 KGHSH, CDR2 LQKENI. CDR3 nucleotide sequence: TGTGCCAGCTCACCGTCCAGGGTGCTTTACAATGAGCAGTTCTTC. Its translation: CASSPSRVLYNEQFF. Full variable domain (remainder filled in from reference TRBV18 and TRBJ2-1): NAGVMQNPRHLVRRRGQEARLRCSPMKGHSHVYWYRQLPEEGLKFMVYLQKENIIDESGMPKERFSAEFPKEGPSILRIQQVVRGDSAAYFCASSPSRVLYNEQFFGPGTRLTVL.